This TCR beta chain was recorded in a study of CD8+ T cells in alopecia areata listed by TCRdb under 2018. In terms of the full investigation: Treated patients were enrolled in an open-label pilot trial of oral tofacitinib at 5 to 10 mg twice daily for moderate-to-severe alopecia areata. TCRbeta CDR3 regions were amplified by immunoSEQ multiplex PCR with 35 Vbeta forward and 13 Jbeta reverse primers. The RNA source kit depended on sample type: the PAXgene miRNA kit for fixed scalp, the miRNeasy kit for PBMCs, and the RNeasy kit for mouse skin. In humans, TCRbeta sequencing was performed on scalp tissue and on sorted CD4+ and CD8+ peripheral blood T cells from healthy controls and from patients with patchy or totalis/universalis alopecia areata. High-throughput TCRbeta sequencing was used to examine T cell clonal expansion in alopecia areata in both the C3H/HeJ mouse model and human patients. For the treated patients, the SALT score, which quantifies what percentage of scalp surface area is affected, served as the measure of disease severity. Patients stayed on tofacitinib for 6 to 18 months and then had 6 months of follow-up off drug so that delayed response and recurrence could be assessed. Clonality in the scalp was compared among normal scalp (n=4), patchy alopecia areata scalp (n=8), and alopecia totalis/universalis scalp (n=8). Biopsies were taken from tofacitinib-treated patients at baseline and at 4 and 24 weeks of treatment, and a later scalp biopsy was taken in several of the tofacitinib-treated patients. Results and caveats for the whole study, not just this receptor: Many expanded lesional clones were found to persist in scalp and blood during tofacitinib treatment, and relapse after treatment cessation may be partly explained by this persistence. Lesional scalp, especially in alopecia totalis/universalis, showed higher clonality and more expanded CD8+ clones than normal scalp, suggesting antigenic drive. Because the treated cohort was small and had only one nonresponder, larger studies are needed to examine links between baseline CD8+ expansion and response. With tofacitinib, both scalp clonality and the number of expanded CD8+ clones among the top 100 scalp clones went down significantly. Unlike mouse skin, which is dominated by gammadelta T cells, normal human skin has resident alphabeta T cells that are also sequenced, and this complicates analysis of the scalp TCR repertoire. Shared TCR sequences between patients were less evident than in mice, which may be partly attributable to HLA diversity in the patient population.

Library creation used the immunoSEQ multiplex PCR assay. RNA was extracted from all samples and reverse transcribed into cDNA as template for TCR sequencing. SuperScript III was used for first-strand cDNA synthesis, primed with a 2:1 mix of oligo-dT and random hexamers. A synthetic immune receptor repertoire was used to measure amplification bias, and any remaining bias was corrected computationally. The published analysis was carried out like this. Raw reads were preprocessed to remove errors, and CDR3 was defined according to IMGT conventions as the region from the conserved cysteine to phenylalanine. Clonality was calculated as 1 minus Shannon entropy normalized by log2 of the number of productive unique TCRs. CD4 or CD8 identity of scalp clones was inferred by cross-referencing scalp TCRbeta sequences with sorted blood CD4 and CD8 repertoires. Here the immuneACCESS table is served through TCRdb, limited to in-frame sequences with V and J called. Missing clones are a known gap in these copies; in checked studies unresolved V genes cover under half, and the rest lacks a known reason. D and trimming come from the DNA, and the V and J calls and clone size come from that table. The sample table holds some 170,000 clones, of which about 61% were seen once. Together, the top ten hold 16% of the sample.

This clone has only a few counts. The specificity of this receptor is unknown. Base quality data are lacking; no much larger clone is found one base away. This sample's treatment or condition label indicates: oral pan-JAK inhibitor, 5-10 mg twice daily. Lesional scalp punch biopsies and peripheral blood were collected from alopecia areata patients. PBMCs were isolated by density centrifugation and stained for CD3, CD4 and CD8, and CD4+ and CD8+ T cells were sorted on a FACSAria. Including the terminal cysteine and phenylalanine, the CDR3 comprises 13 residues. Solely the CDR3 DNA is kept, with 39 bases framed from the first base. Cut back by 2 bases and 5 bases, the V and J ends lie 4 bases apart.

Source: CD4+ T cells sorted from blood, taken between weeks 55 and 65, from a patient treated with tofacitinib. The rearranged chain carries TRBV6-7 and TRBJ1-6; no D segment can be confidently identified. TRBV6-7 is marked as an open reading frame, function uncertain. The clonotype was recovered from a human donor with alopecia areata. Here is the DNA: TGTGCCAGCAGTTACAGGAATAATTCACCCCTCCACTTT. Its coded protein is CASSYRNNSPLHF.